The subject of this entry is one T cell receptor (beta chain). This specimen comes from a study of T-cell memory formation after mild COVID-19. CDR3 length equals 16 residues. Germline CDR1 is SGHDT and CDR2 is YYEEEE. Germline trimming cut 3 bases from V and 3 bases from J; bases unmatched to any gene: 12. TCRdb reanalysed the 5' RACE reads using MiXCR and keeps one entry per CDR3 protein. The repertoire holds over 95,000 distinct CDR3 sequences, 22% seen once, with under 50% in the top ten. The chain links TRBV5-6 to TRBJ2-7; 7 bases line up with TRBD1. This TCR was sampled from a man between 18 and 29 years old who had mild COVID-19 (a few samples of this study predate the infection). Cell type and time point are not known. The sequencing sample was made of PBMCs or a T cell subset sorted from them (not recorded which). The CDR3 DNA reads TGTGCCAGCAGCTCCCCCCGCAGGGGGTTGAGCTACGAGCAGTACGTC. It specifies CASSSPRRGLSYEQYV.